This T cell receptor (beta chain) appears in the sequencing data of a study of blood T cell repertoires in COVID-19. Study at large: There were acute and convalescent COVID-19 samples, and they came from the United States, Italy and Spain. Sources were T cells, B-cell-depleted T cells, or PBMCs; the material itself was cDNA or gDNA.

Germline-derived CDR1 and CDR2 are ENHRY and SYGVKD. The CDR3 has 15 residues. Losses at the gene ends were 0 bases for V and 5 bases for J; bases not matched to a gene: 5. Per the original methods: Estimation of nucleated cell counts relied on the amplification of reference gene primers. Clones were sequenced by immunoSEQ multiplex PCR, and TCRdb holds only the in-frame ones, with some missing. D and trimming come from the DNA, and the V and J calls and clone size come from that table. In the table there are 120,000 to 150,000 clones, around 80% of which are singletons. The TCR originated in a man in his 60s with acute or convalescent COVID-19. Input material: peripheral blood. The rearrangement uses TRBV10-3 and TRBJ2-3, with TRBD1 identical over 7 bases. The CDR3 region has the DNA TGTGCCATCAGTGAGTCGACAGGGCCTGGAGATACGCAGTATTTT. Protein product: CAISESTGPGDTQYF.